This TCR beta chain came from a study of blood T cell repertoires in COVID-19. Looking at the study overall: The United States, Italy and Spain provided the acute and convalescent COVID-19 samples. The cDNA or gDNA used as material had been derived from T cells, B-cell-depleted T cells, or PBMCs.

Germline loops: CDR1 LGHNA, CDR2 YSLEER. This CDR3 contains 16 residues. V lost 0 bases to trimming and J lost 2 bases, with 12 bases between them. Original methodology: Amplifying reference gene primers gave estimates of nucleated cell counts. Assay used: immunoSEQ multiplex PCR; TCRdb lists only in-frame clones, some missing. V and J calls and clone size are given by that table; D and trimming were obtained from the DNA. The repertoire holds around 210,000 clones, 88% seen once, with 1.5% in the top ten. This chain joins TRBV4-3 and TRBJ2-3; D remains ambiguous. Sequenced material: peripheral blood. The clonotype was recovered from a man aged 18 to 29 with active or convalescent COVID-19. The CDR3: CASSQELTLNTDTQYF. For the CDR3, the DNA is TGCGCCAGCAGCCAAGAACTCACCCTAAACACAGATACGCAGTATTTT.